This T cell receptor beta chain was sequenced in a study of technical replicates of blood from several donors. The count of this clone is one. The V gene end was trimmed by 3 bases and the J gene end by 1 base; junction bases not matched to a gene: 9. Germline values: CDR1 MNHEY, CDR2 SMNVEV (reference sequence). This CDR3 has 17 amino acids. This table comes from immunoSEQ multiplex PCR, and its TCRdb copy is limited to in-frame clones, with some not included. The table records tens of thousands of clones, around 97% of them present only once. This TCR came from a human donor in good health. The rearrangement joins TRBV27 to TRBJ1-1, with 9 bases matching TRBD1. Sequencing used T cells isolated from PBMCs. The CDR3 nucleotides read TGTGCCAGCAGTTTCCTGTCCCCGGGACAGGGGAACACTGAAGCTTTCTTT. As protein: CASSFLSPGQGNTEAFF.